A selection of T cell receptor beta chains follows, all from one sample in a study of shared clonotypes between healthy human individuals. The data were produced by immunoSEQ multiplex PCR, yet TCRdb's version contains in-frame clones alone and is incomplete. The table records roughly 380,000 clones, about 96% of them present only once. The sequencing input was memory CD8+ T cells sorted from blood. The receptors stem from a man aged 30 to 39 in good health. The CDR3 runs from the conserved cysteine through the conserved F or W. A D gene is named only where the DNA matches it firmly. The size field is filled for only some rows; it gives once, few, many or a size class.

cdr3_aa cdr3_nt j_call v_call cdr3_length d_call clone_size
CASSYSASTDTQYF TGTGCCAGCAGCTATTCAGCGAGCACAGATACGCAGTATTTT TRBJ2-3 TRBV9 14 NA NA
CATLAQSNTGELFF TGTGCCACTCTCGCCCAGAGTAACACCGGGGAGCTGTTTTTT TRBJ2-2 TRBV28 14 NA NA
CASRISIDSGNTIYF TGTGCCAGCAGAATATCAATCGACTCTGGAAACACCATATATTTT TRBJ1-3 TRBV2 15 NA NA
CASSEPPTNGGDTQYF TGTGCCAGCAGTGAACCTCCGACGAACGGGGGAGATACGCAGTATTTT TRBJ2-3 TRBV6-1 16 NA NA
CASSLGSKNIQYF TGTGCCAGCAGCTTAGGATCCAAAAACATTCAGTACTTC TRBJ2-4 TRBV7-2 13 NA NA
CSAPGYTEAFF TGCAGTGCCCCAGGATACACTGAAGCTTTCTTT TRBJ1-1 TRBV20-1 11 NA NA
CASSPGRTSQETQYF TGTGCCAGCAGCCCCGGACGGACTTCACAAGAGACCCAGTACTTC TRBJ2-5 TRBV7-9 15 NA NA
CASSNHRGTYNNEQFF TGTGCCAGCAGTAACCACAGGGGGACCTATAACAATGAGCAGTTCTTC TRBJ2-1 TRBV25-1 16 TRBD1 NA
CASSSTRAGANVLTF TGTGCCAGCAGTTCGACCCGGGCTGGGGCCAACGTCCTGACTTTC TRBJ2-6 TRBV2 15 NA once
CASSLMMGYEQYF TGTGCCAGCAGCTTGATGATGGGCTACGAGCAGTACTTC TRBJ2-7 TRBV5-4 13 NA once
CASSPPIAGGRFHEQFF TGTGCCAGTAGCCCACCGATAGCGGGAGGGAGGTTCCATGAGCAGTTCTTC TRBJ2-1 TRBV19 17 TRBD2 NA
CASSSAGGTDTQYF TGTGCCAGCAGCTCAGCCGGGGGCACAGATACGCAGTATTTT TRBJ2-3 TRBV11-2 14 NA NA
CASSQGTSGGFSYNEQFF TGTGCCAGCAGCCAAGGGACTAGCGGGGGATTCTCCTACAATGAGCAGTTCTTC TRBJ2-1 TRBV4-2 18 TRBD2 NA
CASSPWRELKETQYF TGTGCCAGCAGCCCCTGGCGGGAGCTAAAAGAGACCCAGTACTTC TRBJ2-5 TRBV6-6 15 TRBD2 NA
CASSRLASYNEQFF TGTGCCAGCAGCCGACTAGCCTCCTACAATGAGCAGTTCTTC TRBJ2-1 TRBV14 14 TRBD2 NA
CASSVATGELFF TGTGCCAGCAGCGTAGCAACCGGGGAGCTGTTTTTT TRBJ2-2 TRBV9 12 NA NA